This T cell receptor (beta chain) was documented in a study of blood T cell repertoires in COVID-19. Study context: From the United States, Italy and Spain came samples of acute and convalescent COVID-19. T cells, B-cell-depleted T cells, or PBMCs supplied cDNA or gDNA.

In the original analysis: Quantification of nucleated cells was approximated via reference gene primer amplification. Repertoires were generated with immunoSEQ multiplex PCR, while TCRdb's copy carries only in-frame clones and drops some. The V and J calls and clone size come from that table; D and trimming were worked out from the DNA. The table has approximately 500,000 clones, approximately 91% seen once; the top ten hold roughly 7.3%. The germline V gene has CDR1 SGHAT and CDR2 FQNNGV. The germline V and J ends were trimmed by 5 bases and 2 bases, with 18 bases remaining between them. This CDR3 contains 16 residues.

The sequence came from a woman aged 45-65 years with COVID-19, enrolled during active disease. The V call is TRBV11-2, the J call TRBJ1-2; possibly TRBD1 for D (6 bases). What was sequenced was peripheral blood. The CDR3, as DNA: TGTGCCAGCAGCCCTGCGGCAGGGGTGATAAACTATGGCTACACCTTC. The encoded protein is CASSPAAGVINYGYTF.